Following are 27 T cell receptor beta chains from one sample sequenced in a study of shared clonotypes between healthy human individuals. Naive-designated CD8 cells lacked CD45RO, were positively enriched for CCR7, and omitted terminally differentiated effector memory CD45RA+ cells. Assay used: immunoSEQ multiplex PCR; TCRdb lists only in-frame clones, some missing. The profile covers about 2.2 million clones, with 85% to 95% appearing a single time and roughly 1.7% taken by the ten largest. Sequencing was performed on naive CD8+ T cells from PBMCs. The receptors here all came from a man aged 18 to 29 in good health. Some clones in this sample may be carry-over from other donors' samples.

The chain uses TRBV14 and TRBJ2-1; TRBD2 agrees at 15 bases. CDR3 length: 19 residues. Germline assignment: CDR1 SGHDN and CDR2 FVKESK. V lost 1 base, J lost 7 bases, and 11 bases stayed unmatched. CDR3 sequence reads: CASSQGGLAGGPSTNEQFF. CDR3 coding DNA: TGTGCCAGCAGCCAAGGAGGACTAGCGGGAGGGCCTTCCACAAATGAGCAGTTCTTC.

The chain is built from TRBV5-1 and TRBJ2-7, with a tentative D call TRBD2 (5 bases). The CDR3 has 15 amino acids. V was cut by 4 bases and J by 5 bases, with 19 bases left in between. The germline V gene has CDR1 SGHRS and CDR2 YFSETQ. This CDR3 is CASSKDSPRPHEQYF. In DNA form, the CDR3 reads TGCGCCAGCAGCAAGGACTCCCCACGCCCGCACGAGCAGTACTTC.

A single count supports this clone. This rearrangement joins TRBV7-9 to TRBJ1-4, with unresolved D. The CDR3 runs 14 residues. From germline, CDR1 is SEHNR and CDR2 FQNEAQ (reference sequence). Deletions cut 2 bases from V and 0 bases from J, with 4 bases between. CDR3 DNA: TGTGCCAGCAGCTTAAGGGCAACTAATGAAAAACTGTTTTTT. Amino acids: CASSLRATNEKLFF.

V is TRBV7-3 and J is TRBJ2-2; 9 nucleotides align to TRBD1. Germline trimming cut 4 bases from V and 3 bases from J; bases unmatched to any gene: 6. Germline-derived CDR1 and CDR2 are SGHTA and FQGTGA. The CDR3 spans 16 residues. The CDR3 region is CASSSDRGGDTGELFF. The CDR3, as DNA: TGTGCCAGCAGCTCCGACAGGGGGGGTGACACCGGGGAGCTGTTTTTT.

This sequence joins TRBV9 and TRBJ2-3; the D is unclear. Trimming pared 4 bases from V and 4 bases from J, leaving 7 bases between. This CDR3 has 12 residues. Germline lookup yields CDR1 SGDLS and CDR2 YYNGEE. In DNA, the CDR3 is TGTGCCAGCAGCTCGTATTCAGATACGCAGTATTTT. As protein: CASSSYSDTQYF. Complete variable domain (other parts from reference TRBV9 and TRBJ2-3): DSGVTQTPKHLITATGQRVTLRCSPRSGDLSVYWYQQSLDQGLQFLIQYYNGEERAKGNILERFSAQQFPDLHSELNLSSLELGDSALYFCASSSYSDTQYFGPGTRLTVL.

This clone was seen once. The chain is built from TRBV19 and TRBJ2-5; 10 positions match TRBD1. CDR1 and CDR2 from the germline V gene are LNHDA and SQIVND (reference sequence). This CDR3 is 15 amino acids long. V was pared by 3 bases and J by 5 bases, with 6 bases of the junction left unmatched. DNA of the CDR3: TGTGCCAGTAGTATGGACAGGGGGTCTGGGGAGACCCAGTACTTC. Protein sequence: CASSMDRGSGETQYF.

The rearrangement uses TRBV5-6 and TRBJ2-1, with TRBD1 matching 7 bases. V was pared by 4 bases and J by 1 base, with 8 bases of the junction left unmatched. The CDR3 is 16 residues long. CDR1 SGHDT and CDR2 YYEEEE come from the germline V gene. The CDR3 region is CASSVDRARSYNEQFF. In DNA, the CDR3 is TGTGCCAGCAGCGTTGACAGGGCTAGATCCTACAATGAGCAGTTCTTC.

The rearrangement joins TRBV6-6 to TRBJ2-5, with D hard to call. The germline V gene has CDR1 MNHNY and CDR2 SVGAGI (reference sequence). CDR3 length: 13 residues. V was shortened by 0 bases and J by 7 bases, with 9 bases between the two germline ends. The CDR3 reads CASSYSPRRTQYF. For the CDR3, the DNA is TGTGCCAGCAGTTACTCCCCAAGGCGGACCCAGTACTTC.

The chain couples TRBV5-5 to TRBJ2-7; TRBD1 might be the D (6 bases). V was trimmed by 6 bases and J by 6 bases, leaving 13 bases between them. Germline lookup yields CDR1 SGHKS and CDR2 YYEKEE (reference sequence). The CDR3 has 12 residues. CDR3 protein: CASNTQGVEQYF. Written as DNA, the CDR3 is TGTGCCAGCAACACACAGGGTGTCGAGCAGTACTTC.

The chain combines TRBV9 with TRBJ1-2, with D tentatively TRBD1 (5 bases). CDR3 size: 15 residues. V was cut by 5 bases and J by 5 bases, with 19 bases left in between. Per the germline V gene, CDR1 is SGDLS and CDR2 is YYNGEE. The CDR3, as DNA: TGTGCCAGCAGAGCCGGGACCGACCCGGTTTATGGCTACACCTTC. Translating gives CASRAGTDPVYGYTF.

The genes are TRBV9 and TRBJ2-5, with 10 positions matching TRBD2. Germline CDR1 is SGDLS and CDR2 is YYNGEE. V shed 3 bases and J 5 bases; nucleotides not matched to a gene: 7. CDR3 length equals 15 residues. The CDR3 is CASSAAAGGGETQYF. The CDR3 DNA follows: TGTGCCAGCAGCGCCGCAGCGGGAGGGGGGGAGACCCAGTACTTC. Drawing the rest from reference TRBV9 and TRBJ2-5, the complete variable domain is DSGVTQTPKHLITATGQRVTLRCSPRSGDLSVYWYQQSLDQGLQFLIQYYNGEERAKGNILERFSAQQFPDLHSELNLSSLELGDSALYFCASSAAAGGGETQYFGPGTRLLVL.

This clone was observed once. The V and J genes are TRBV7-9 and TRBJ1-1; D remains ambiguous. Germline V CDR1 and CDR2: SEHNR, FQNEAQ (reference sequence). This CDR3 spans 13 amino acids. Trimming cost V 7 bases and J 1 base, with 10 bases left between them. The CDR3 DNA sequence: TGTGCCAGCACCAACTCTGAGAACACTGAAGCTTTCTTT. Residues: CASTNSENTEAFF. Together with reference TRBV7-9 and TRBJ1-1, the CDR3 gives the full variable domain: DTGVSQNPRHKITKRGQNVTFRCDPISEHNRLYWYRQTLGQGPEFLTYFQNEAQLEKSRLLSDRFSAERPKGSFSTLEIQRTEQGDSAMYLCASTNSENTEAFFGQGTRLTVV.

The CDR3 DNA sequence: TGTGCCAGCAGTCCGACTGCTCGGGGTGAGCAGTTCTTC. This gives the protein CASSPTARGEQFF. This sequence joins TRBV27 and TRBJ2-1; tentative D call: TRBD2 (5 bases). The germline gives CDR1 MNHEY, CDR2 SMNVEV (reference sequence). There are 13 residues in the CDR3. Between the trimmed V and J ends, which lost 5 bases and 9 bases, there was a span of 14 bases.

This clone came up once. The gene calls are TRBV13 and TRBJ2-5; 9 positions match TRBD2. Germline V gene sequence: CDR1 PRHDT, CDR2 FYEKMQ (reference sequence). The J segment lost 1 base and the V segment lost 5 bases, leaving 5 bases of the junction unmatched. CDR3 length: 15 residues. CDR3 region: CASSTRTSAQETQYF. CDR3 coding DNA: TGTGCCAGCAGCACCCGGACTAGCGCCCAAGAGACCCAGTACTTC. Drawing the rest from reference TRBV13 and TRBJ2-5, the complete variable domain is AAGVIQSPRHLIKEKRETATLKCYPIPRHDTVYWYQQGPGQDPQFLISFYEKMQSDKGSIPDRFSAQQFSDYHSELNMSSLELGDSALYFCASSTRTSAQETQYFGPGTRLLVL.

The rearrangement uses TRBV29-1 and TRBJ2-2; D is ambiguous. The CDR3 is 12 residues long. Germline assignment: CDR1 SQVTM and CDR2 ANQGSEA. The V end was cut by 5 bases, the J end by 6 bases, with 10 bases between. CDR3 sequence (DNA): TGCAGCGTTCCTCTGGGATCCGGGGAGCTGTTTTTT. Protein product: CSVPLGSGELFF.

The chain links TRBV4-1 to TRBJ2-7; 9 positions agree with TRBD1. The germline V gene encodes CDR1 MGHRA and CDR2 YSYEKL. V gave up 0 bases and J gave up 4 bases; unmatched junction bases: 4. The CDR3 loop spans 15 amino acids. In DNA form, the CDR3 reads TGCGCCAGCAGCCAAGAACAGGGGGCGATATACGAGCAGTACTTC. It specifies CASSQEQGAIYEQYF.

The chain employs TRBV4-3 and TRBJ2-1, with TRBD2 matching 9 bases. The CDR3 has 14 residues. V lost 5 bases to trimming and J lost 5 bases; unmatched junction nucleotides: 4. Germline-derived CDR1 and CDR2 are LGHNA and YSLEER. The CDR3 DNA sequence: TGCGCCAGCAGCGCCCGACTAGCGGACAATGAGCAGTTCTTC. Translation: CASSARLADNEQFF.

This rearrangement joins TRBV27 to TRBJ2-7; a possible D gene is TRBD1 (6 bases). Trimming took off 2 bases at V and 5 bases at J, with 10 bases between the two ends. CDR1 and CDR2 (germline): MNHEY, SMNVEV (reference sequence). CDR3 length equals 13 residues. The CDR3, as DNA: TGTGCCAGCAGTTTACAGGGGTTTGACGAGCAGTACTTC. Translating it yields CASSLQGFDEQYF.

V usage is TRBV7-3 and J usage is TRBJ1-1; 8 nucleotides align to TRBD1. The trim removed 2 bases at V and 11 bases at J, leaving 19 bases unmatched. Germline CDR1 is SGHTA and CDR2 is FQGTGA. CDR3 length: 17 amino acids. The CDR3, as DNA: TGTGCCAGCAGCTTAGCTGTCCTAGGACAGGGTAAGATATCGGCTTTCTTT. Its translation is CASSLAVLGQGKISAFF.

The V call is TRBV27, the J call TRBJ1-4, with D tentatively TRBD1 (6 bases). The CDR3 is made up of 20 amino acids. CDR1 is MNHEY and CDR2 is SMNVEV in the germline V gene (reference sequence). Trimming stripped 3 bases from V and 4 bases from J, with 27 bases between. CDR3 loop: CASSFAGLGGHHPNNEKLFF. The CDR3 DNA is TGTGCCAGCAGTTTTGCGGGATTGGGGGGCCACCACCCCAATAATGAAAAACTGTTTTTT.

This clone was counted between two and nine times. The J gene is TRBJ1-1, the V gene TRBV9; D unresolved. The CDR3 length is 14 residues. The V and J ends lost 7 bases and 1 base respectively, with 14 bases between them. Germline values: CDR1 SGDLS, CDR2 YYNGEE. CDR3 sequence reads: CASGVWAQNTEAFF. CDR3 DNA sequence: TGTGCCAGCGGGGTTTGGGCCCAGAACACTGAAGCTTTCTTT.

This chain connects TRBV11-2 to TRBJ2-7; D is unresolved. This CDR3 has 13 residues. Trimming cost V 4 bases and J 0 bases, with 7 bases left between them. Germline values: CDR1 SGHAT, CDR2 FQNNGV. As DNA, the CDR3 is TGTGCCAGCAGCTATTGGGCCTCCTACGAGCAGTACTTC. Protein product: CASSYWASYEQYF.

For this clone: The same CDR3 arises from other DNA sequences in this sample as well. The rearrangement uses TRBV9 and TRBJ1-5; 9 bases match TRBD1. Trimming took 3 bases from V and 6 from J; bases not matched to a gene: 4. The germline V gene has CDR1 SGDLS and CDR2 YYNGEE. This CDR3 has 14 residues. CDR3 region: CASSAGQGGQPQHF. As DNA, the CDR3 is TGTGCCAGCAGCGCGGGACAGGGTGGTCAGCCCCAGCATTTT.

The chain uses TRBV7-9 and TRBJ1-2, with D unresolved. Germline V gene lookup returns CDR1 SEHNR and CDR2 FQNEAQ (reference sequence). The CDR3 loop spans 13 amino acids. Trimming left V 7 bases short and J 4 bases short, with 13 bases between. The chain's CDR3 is CASTGLHPYGYTF. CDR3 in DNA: TGTGCCAGCACCGGACTTCACCCCTATGGCTACACCTTC.

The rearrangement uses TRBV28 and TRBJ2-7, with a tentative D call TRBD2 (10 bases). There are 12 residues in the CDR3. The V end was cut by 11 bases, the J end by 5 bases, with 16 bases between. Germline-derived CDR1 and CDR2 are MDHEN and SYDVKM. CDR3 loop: CAGQGTSDEQYF. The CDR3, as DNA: TGTGCCGGACAGGGGACTAGCGACGAGCAGTACTTC.

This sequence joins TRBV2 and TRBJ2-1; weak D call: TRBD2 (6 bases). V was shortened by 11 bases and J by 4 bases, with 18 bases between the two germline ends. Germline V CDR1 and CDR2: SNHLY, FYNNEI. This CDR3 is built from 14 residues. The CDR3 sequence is CAAPSGTPYNEQFF. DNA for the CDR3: TGTGCCGCACCCTCGGGGACTCCATACAATGAGCAGTTCTTC.

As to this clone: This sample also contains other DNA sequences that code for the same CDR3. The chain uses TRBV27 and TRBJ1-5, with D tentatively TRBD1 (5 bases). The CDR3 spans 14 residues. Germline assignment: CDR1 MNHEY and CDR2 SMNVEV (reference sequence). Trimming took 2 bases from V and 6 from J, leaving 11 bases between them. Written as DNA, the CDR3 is TGTGCCAGCAGTTTAATAGGGGTAGGTCAGCCCCAGCATTTT. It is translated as CASSLIGVGQPQHF.